The following is a T cell receptor (beta chain) sequence with its context. The antigen remains unidentified. The data are from a study of graft-versus-host responses after intestinal transplantation. Study context: Recipients were given multivisceral, liver-intestinal, or isolated intestinal transplants. Induction using anti-thymocyte globulin, followed by tacrolimus and steroids for approximately 3 years, was given to all recipients. Whole-study results and caveats: Detected in recipient marrow were GvH clones, some of which were first observed in ileum or blood. GvH clone levels peaked in circulation, and this peak was associated with early post-transplant HvG declines.

The CDR3 loop spans 18 amino acids. Germline lookup yields CDR1 SGHAT and CDR2 FQNNGV. The junction had 13 bases not matched to a gene; V was cut back by 5 bases and J by 1 base. TCRdb's copy holds only in-frame clones and misses some; the assay was immunoSEQ multiplex PCR. The table includes more than 45,000 clones, around 90% detected once. Specimen: PBMCs, collected about 120 days after intestinal transplantation. V usage is TRBV11-2 and J usage is TRBJ2-2; 7 positions agree with TRBD2. The receptor was isolated from a human patient who received an intestinal transplant, so some T cells may come from the graft donor. The CDR3 sequence is CASSQGLGVWGNTGELFF. CDR3 in DNA: TGTGCCAGCAGCCAAGGACTAGGGGTTTGGGGGAACACCGGGGAGCTGTTTTTT.